The entry below describes one T cell receptor beta chain. The CDR3 totals 15 residues. Germline V gene sequence: CDR1 SGHRS, CDR2 YFSETQ. V lost 5 bases, J lost 6 bases, and 13 bases stayed unmatched. This record comes from a study of T cell changes during pregnancy in multiple sclerosis. The method was immunoSEQ multiplex PCR; TCRdb's version includes in-frame clones alone and lacks a portion of them. The data contain 95,000 to 110,000 clones, around nine tenths of them seen just once; the ten biggest clones take up about 0.89%. The TCR comes from a female donor with multiple sclerosis, enrolled in a pregnancy study. The chain joins TRBV5-1 to TRBJ2-7, with 8 nucleotides matching TRBD2. This specimen consisted of peripheral blood, obtained after pregnancy. CDR3 in amino acids: CASRPGGIGSGEQYF. CDR3 DNA: TGCGCCAGCAGGCCGGGGGGGATAGGAAGCGGCGAGCAGTACTTC.